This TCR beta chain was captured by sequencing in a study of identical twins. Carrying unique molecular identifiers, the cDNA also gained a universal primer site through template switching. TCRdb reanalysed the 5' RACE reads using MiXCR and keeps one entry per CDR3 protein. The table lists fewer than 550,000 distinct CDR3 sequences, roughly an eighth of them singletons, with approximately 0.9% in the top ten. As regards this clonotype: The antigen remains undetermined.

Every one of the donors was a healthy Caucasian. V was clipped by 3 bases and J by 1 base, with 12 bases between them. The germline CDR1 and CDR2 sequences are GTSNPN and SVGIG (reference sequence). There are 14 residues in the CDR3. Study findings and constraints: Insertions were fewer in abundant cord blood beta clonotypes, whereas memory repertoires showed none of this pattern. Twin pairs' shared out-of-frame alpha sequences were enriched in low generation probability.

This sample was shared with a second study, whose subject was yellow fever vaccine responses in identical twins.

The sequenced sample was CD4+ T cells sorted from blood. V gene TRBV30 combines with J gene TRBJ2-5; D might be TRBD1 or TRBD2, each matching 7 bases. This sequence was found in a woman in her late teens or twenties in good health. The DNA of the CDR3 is TGTGCCTGGAGCCCAGGGGGGGGCCAAGAGACCCAGTACTTC. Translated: CAWSPGGGQETQYF.